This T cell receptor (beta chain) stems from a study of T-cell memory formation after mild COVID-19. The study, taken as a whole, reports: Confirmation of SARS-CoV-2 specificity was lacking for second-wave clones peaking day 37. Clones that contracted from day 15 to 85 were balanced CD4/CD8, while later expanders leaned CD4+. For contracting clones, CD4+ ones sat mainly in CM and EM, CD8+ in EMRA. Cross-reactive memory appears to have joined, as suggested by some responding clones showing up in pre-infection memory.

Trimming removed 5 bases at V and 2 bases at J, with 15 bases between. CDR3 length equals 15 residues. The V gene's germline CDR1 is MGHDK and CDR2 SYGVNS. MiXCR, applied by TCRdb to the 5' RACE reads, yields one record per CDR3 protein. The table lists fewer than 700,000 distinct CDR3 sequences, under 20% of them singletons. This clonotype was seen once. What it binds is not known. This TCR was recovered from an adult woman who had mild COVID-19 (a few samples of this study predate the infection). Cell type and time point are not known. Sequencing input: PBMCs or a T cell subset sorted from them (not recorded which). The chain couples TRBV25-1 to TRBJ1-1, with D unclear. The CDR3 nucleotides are TGTGCCAGCAGTACCCATAAGACACCAAACACTGAAGCTTTCTTT. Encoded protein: CASSTHKTPNTEAFF.